The next 8 T cell receptor beta chains were all read from a single sample in a study of blood T cell repertoires in COVID-19. Produced via immunoSEQ multiplex PCR; TCRdb's table is partial and in-frame only. The sample includes about 250,000 clones, about 80% of them seen just once. Sequenced sample: peripheral blood. The receptor set was obtained from a man aged 45 to 65 with active or convalescent COVID-19.

The V and J genes are TRBV5-1 and TRBJ1-2, with D possibly being TRBD1 (6 bases). The CDR3 totals 14 residues. Germline CDR1 reads SGHRS; CDR2 reads YFSETQ. The germline V and J ends were trimmed by 3 bases and 4 bases, with 13 bases remaining between them. The CDR3 region is CASSSAGTPYGYTF. CDR3 DNA sequence: TGCGCCAGCAGCTCAGCCGGGACACCCTATGGCTACACCTTC.

The chain is built from TRBV30 and TRBJ1-5, with a possible D match to TRBD1 (5 bases). The germline V gene has CDR1 GTSNPN and CDR2 SVGIG (reference sequence). V shed 0 bases and J shed 6 bases, with 9 bases lying between them. This CDR3 is built from 13 residues. CDR3 residues: CAWSVGGRQPQHF. CDR3 nucleotides: TGTGCCTGGAGTGTCGGGGGTCGTCAGCCCCAGCATTTT.

This clone has only one observation. This may come from a read error, since a much larger clone is one base off. The chain combines TRBV7-8 with TRBJ1-1; D gene unclear. CDR1 is SGHVS, CDR2 FQNEAQ, per germline. V lost 1 base, J lost 1 base, and 7 bases lay in between. The CDR3 is 14 residues long. CDR3 loop: CASSLVAGNTEAFF. The CDR3 coding sequence is TGTGCCAGCAGCTTAGTGGCGGGGAACACTGAAGCTTTCTTT.

The chain is built from TRBV11-2 and TRBJ1-4; 10 nucleotides align to TRBD1. Germline trimming cut 3 bases from V and 2 bases from J; bases unmatched to any gene: 9. CDR1 and CDR2 from the germline V gene are SGHAT and FQNNGV. CDR3 length: 18 amino acids. The CDR3 is CASSFLGQGLVTNEKLFF. In nucleotides, the CDR3 is TGTGCCAGCAGCTTTTTGGGACAGGGGTTGGTGACTAATGAAAAACTGTTTTTT.

The CDR3: CASSPGLAGLSYEQYF. DNA for the CDR3: TGCGCCAGCAGCCCTGGACTAGCGGGTCTTTCCTACGAGCAGTACTTC. V gene TRBV4-1 combines with J gene TRBJ2-7; TRBD2 matches 11 bases. The CDR3 loop spans 16 amino acids. CDR1 is MGHRA, CDR2 YSYEKL, per germline. The ends lost 4 bases at V and 1 base at J; junction bases unmatched: 6.

The chain links TRBV6-5 to TRBJ1-5, with D perhaps TRBD1 (6 bases). The length of the CDR3 is 13 residues. V lost 8 bases, J lost 7 bases, and 15 bases lay in between. The V gene's germline CDR1 is MNHEY and CDR2 SVGAGI. The CDR3 sequence: CASAERGRQPQHF. DNA for the CDR3: TGTGCCAGCGCTGAGAGGGGGAGACAGCCCCAGCATTTT.

The CDR3 protein is CASSPSPGGVEKLFF. Here the CDR3 DNA reads TGTGCCAGCAGCCCTTCGCCGGGGGGCGTTGAAAAACTGTTTTTT. V gene TRBV5-5 combines with J gene TRBJ1-4, with a possible D match to TRBD1 (6 bases). Trimming removed 4 bases at V and 7 bases at J, with 17 bases between. The CDR3 is 15 residues long. The germline V gene encodes CDR1 SGHKS and CDR2 YYEKEE (reference sequence).

This sequence joins TRBV6-2 or TRBV6-3 and TRBJ2-3, with 8 bases that match TRBD2. The CDR3 is 16 residues long. J was trimmed by 5 bases and V by 0 bases; bases with no gene match: 7. Per the germline V gene, CDR1 is MNHEY and CDR2 is SVGEGT. In DNA form, the CDR3 reads TGTGCCAGCAGTTACTCGGGCGGGGGGATGGAAGATACGCAGTATTTT. Translated: CASSYSGGGMEDTQYF.